This TCR beta chain was sequenced for a study of blood T cells in healthy people across ages. Points from the study as a whole: Per-million-T-cell TCR beta diversity fell roughly linearly with age. Observed TCR beta diversity showed a strong correlation with the percentage of naive T cells as measured by flow cytometry.

J lost 6 bases, V lost 2 bases, and 12 bases had no gene match. This CDR3 has 17 residues. Germline V gene data show CDR1 as SEHNR and CDR2 as FQNEAQ (reference sequence). This clonotype was found a few times. What it binds is unknown. A J-beta primer mix and a sample-barcoded 5' primer were used in a second PCR of roughly 6 to 11 cycles. TCRdb re-called the 5' RACE reads through MiXCR, storing one row per CDR3 protein. The sample has under 1,100,000 distinct CDR3 sequences, approximately 25% seen once. These sequences were also reported in another study, on T cells of mothers and their children.

Input material: blood. The V and J genes are TRBV7-9 and TRBJ2-3, with 9 bases lining up with TRBD1. The receptor's source is a girl between 2 and 10 years old in good health. CDR3: CASSLMLTGQGLDTQYF. DNA of the CDR3: TGTGCCAGCAGCTTAATGCTCACGGGACAGGGTCTGGATACGCAGTATTTT.